This T cell receptor beta chain derives from a study of blood T cell repertoires in COVID-19 (dated by TCRdb to between 2020 and 2021). Regarding the complete study: Collaborator samples came from the United States, Italy and Spain and covered acute and convalescent phases of COVID-19. The dataset comprised deeply sampled blood TCRbeta repertoires from subjects exposed to, actively infected with, or recovered from COVID-19. The material from the prospective study consisted of cDNA or gDNA derived from T cells, B-cell-depleted T cells, or PBMCs. The samples were drawn from two sources: the first 160 participants of the ongoing ImmuneRACE study, and 950 to 1,500 subjects contributed by 6 global collaborators. The repertoires were made available in a free public database intended to serve as a resource for research on the immune response to SARS-CoV-2. HLA class I and class II types, where available, came from metadata supplied by the sample provider rather than from assay-based typing. The sample metadata nearly always contained a de-identified subject ID, COVID-19 status, age in years and sex.

To note about this clone: Its target antigen remains unknown. At one end the junction does not follow the germline gene, possibly because of a read error.

The immunoSEQ Assay, a bias-controlled multiplex PCR, was used to amplify TCRbeta CDR3 regions from genomic DNA. In the authors' own workflow: The number of nucleated cells in each sample was estimated by amplification of reference gene primers within the assay. Sequence reads were collapsed and filtered to measure the absolute abundance of every unique TCRbeta CDR3 rearrangement. For each sample, productive Simpson clonality was calculated as the square root of Simpson's diversity index across productive rearrangements. Entries here come from immuneACCESS through TCRdb and include only in-frame sequences with V and J called. Some clones fail to appear in such tables; in the studies checked, an unresolved V gene covers under half of the shortfall, and the cause of the remainder is unknown. D and trimming were read from the DNA, whereas the V and J calls and clone size are those reported in that table. The sample data list about 100,000 clones, and 90% to 95% of these were observed just once. Around 2.1% of the sample lies in the top ten.

The collaborating institutions used their own protocols to collect whole blood in K2EDTA tubes. For TCRbeta analysis, collaborators shipped samples in one of three forms: frozen whole blood, isolated PBMCs, or DNA extracted from either of those sample types. For CDR1 and CDR2, the germline V gene lists KGHSH and LQKENI. The CDR3 goes from the cysteine to the phenylalanine over 15 residues. The read is trimmed to its CDR3 DNA, 45 bases read in frame from base 1. Results the study describes overall, beyond this receptor: Clinical and demographic metadata were provided uncurated, with the amount varying by source and participant.

Recombination linked TRBV18 to TRBJ2-7; TRBD2 agrees with 8 junctional bases. Sequencing input: peripheral blood. This sequence was found in a man over 45 with active COVID-19. The CDR3 sequence is CASSPFGGDSFEQYF. In nucleotide form, the sequence is TGTGCCAGCTCACCCTTCGGGGGGGACTCCTTCGAGCAGTACTTC.